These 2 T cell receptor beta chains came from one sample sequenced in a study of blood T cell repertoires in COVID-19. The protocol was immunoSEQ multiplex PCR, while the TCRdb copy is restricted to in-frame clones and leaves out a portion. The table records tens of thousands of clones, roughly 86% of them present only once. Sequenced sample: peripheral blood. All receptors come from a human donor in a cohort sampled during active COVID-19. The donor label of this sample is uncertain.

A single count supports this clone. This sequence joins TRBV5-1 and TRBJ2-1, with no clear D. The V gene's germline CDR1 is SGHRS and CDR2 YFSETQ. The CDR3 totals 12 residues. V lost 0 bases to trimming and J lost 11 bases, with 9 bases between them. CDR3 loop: CASSLVNEKQFF. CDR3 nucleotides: TGCGCCAGCAGCTTGGTCAACGAGAAGCAGTTCTTC. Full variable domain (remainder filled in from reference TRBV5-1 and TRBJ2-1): KAGVTQTPRYLIKTRGQQVTLSCSPISGHRSVSWYQQTPGQGLQFLFEYFSETQRNKGNFPGRFSGRQFSNSRSEMNVSTLELGDSALYLCASSLVNEKQFFGPGTRLTVL.

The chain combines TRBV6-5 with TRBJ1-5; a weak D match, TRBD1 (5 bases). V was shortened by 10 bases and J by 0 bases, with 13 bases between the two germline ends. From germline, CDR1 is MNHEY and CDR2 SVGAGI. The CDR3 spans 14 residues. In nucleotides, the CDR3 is TGTGCCACCCAACAGGTTAATAGCAATCAGCCCCAGCATTTT. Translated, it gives CATQQVNSNQPQHF.